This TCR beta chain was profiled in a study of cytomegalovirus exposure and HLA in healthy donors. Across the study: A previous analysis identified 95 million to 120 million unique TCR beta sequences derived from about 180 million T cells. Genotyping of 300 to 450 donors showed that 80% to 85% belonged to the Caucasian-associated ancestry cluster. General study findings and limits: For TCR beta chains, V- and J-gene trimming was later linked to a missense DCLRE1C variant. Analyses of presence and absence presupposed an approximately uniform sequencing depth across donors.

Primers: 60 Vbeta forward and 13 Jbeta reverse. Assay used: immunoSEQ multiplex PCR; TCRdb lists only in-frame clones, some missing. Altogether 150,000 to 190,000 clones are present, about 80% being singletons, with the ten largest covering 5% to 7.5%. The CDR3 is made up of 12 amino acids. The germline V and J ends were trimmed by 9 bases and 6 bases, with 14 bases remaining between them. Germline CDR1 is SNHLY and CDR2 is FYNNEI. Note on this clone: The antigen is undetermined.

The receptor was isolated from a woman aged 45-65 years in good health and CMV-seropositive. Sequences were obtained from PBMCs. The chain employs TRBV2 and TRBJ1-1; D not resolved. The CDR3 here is CARNYAGAEAFF. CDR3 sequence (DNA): TGTGCCAGAAACTACGCTGGCGCTGAAGCTTTCTTT. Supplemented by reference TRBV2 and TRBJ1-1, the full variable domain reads EPEVTQTPSHQVTQMGQEVILRCVPISNHLYFYWYRQILGQKVEFLVSFYNNEISEKSEIFDDQFSVERPDGSNFTLKIRSTKLEDSAMYFCARNYAGAEAFFGQGTRLTVV.